The following is a T cell receptor beta chain sequence with its context. Its cognate antigen has yet to be identified. No much larger clonotype is one base removed from it; base qualities were not supplied. The CDR3 numbers 15 residues from cysteine through phenylalanine. Just CDR3 DNA is preserved here, 45 bases in frame from base 1. V is shortened by 1 base, J by 6 bases, and the region joining them spans 15 bases. Taken from the germline V gene (reference sequence), the CDR1 and CDR2 loops are LNHNV and YYDKDF. Using the deep immunoSEQ assay, multiplex PCR amplified TCR CDR3 regions from genomic DNA. For each cell subset, the extracted genomic DNA was distributed evenly across all wells of several immunoSEQ 96-well plates, and each plate served as one replicate. For sorted subsets, roughly 0.2 ug genomic DNA, equal to approximately 30,000 T cell genomes, was loaded into each replicate PCR. Purified libraries were measured with a Qubit 3.0 fluorometer, size-checked on a Bioanalyzer 2100, and measured again with the KAPA Library Quantification kit. A separate single-read 150-cycle Illumina NextSeq 550 flow cell was used to sequence each immunoSEQ 96-well plate. As for the original processing: Because only junctional sequences without quality scores were contained in the immunoSEQ output, filtering matching that applied to full-length reads could not be performed. To assign V/J genes and CDR3, sequences were annotated using PyIR, a Python wrapper for IgBLAST v1.9, with IMGT germline references. Reads were removed for weak V/J assignments (E-value above 1e-6), missing CDR3, stop codons, out-of-frame junctions, or ambiguous translated residues. V3J clonotypes were defined by identical inferred V gene, J gene, and CDR3 amino acid sequence. Percentage overlap between repertoires was computed as shared unique clonotypes divided by the size of the smaller repertoire. RTK rarefaction, the Chao1 estimator, and Recon v2.1 estimates of unobserved clonotypes were used to assess repertoire richness. For all TCRbeta clonotypes obtained by the gDNA method from a handful of donors, generation probabilities were computed with OLGA. Imported from immuneACCESS, the table was reduced by TCRdb to in-frame sequences with V and J called. These copies leave out some clones; in studies compared against another copy, an unresolved V gene accounts for under half, and the cause of the remainder is not known. Clone size and the V and J calls come from that table; the DNA yielded D and trimming. The sample contains millions of clones, about 95% of them found a single time. The ten largest clones take up roughly 1.1% of the sample.

CD8 naive samples were CD45RO-negative cells positively selected for CCR7, giving a CD45RA+CCR7+ population that excluded TemRA cells. The donors were healthy, HIV-negative adults who had no recently reported acute infections or vaccinations. All donors were Caucasian adults living in Nashville, Tennessee, USA. Blood was obtained by leukapheresis, after which PBMCs were separated by Ficoll-Histopaque density gradient centrifugation and cryopreserved in liquid nitrogen vapor phase. Purity and quantity of every magnetically sorted T cell population were checked by analytical flow cytometry. Each sorted fraction had its genomic DNA isolated and then quantified by UV absorbance on a Nanodrop 2000c. The entry originates in a study of shared clonotypes between healthy human individuals (TCRdb year 2020). About the investigation overall: Two women and a few men aged 18 to 49 years were included in the cohort. To increase sequencing depth and limit assay-specific biases, different laboratories used diverse techniques to prepare libraries and sequence TCR repertoires. For each donor, CD4 naive and CD4 memory were each given three plates, CD8 naive was given two plates, and CD8 memory was given one plate. Leukapheresis yielded between about 0.94 and 8.9 billion PBMCs per donor. Blood TCR repertoires of roughly 5 healthy adults were deeply sequenced to estimate repertoire size and the extent of clonotype sharing between individuals.

The paper's findings and limits, for the study overall: Even with the large sequencing depth, rarefaction of the sorted-subset datasets indicated that sequencing was incomplete. Pairwise subsampling led to the expectation that sequencing depth would affect the degree of clonotype sharing among donors. Only blood was sampled, and tissue TCR repertoires likely differ from those in blood. Higher generation probabilities were observed for clonotypes shared by all four sorted-subset donors than for non-shared clonotypes. Because the study included only a small number of donors, the genetic and exposure-history diversity represented was limited. Approximately 5% of naive CD4, 3.5% of naive CD8, roughly 2.4% of memory CD4, and less than 0.45% of memory CD8 clonotypes were shared across several donors. Naive subsets generally had larger estimated clonotype richness than memory subsets did.

The chain was built from TRBV15 and TRBJ1-2, with a tentative D gene TRBD1 over 5 matching bases. The clonotype comes from a man aged 18-30 years in good health. Sequencing used naive CD8+ T cells sorted from blood. The cell subset or site label here, explained by the study, means: CD45RA+CCR7+. The sequenced DNA: TGTGCCACCAGCAGAGCCGCGGGGCTTGGGAATGGCTACACCTTC. Translated, this gives CATSRAAGLGNGYTF. Beyond the CDR3, the reference TRBV15 and TRBJ1-2 genes provide the residues; the full variable domain reads: DAMVIQNPRYQVTQFGKPVTLSCSQTLNHNVMYWYQQKSSQAPKLLFHYYDKDFNNEADTPDNFQSRRPNTSFCFLDIRSPGLGDTAMYLCATSRAAGLGNGYTFGSGTRLTVV.